The 13 T cell receptor beta chains listed next were all sequenced from one sample in a study of blood T cell repertoires in COVID-19. TCRdb's table, derived via immunoSEQ multiplex PCR, lists solely in-frame clones and lacks some. The sample has roughly 68,000 clones; roughly 71% are singletons. Sequences were obtained from peripheral blood. Receptors originate from a man aged 60 to 69 with COVID-19, enrolled during active disease.

This chain links TRBV9 with TRBJ2-1; 10 bases line up with TRBD2. Germline V gene lookup returns CDR1 SGDLS and CDR2 YYNGEE. The CDR3 has 16 amino acids. Trimming cost V 2 bases and J 5 bases; bases outside gene matches: 7. CDR3 sequence reads: CASSVAILAGDNEQFF. DNA for the CDR3: TGTGCCAGCAGCGTGGCCATTCTAGCGGGAGACAATGAGCAGTTCTTC.

This clone was observed once. V is TRBV9 and J is TRBJ2-3; 10 positions match TRBD2. After removal of 0 bases from V and 1 base from J, the junction contained 2 bases not matched to a gene. The CDR3 covers 16 residues. The germline V gene has CDR1 SGDLS and CDR2 YYNGEE. For the CDR3, the DNA is TGTGCCAGCAGCGTAGAAGCGGGGGGGCGCACAGATACGCAGTATTTT. It translates to CASSVEAGGRTDTQYF.

This sequence joins TRBV2 and TRBJ2-5, with 8 bases matching TRBD2. The V and J ends lost 8 bases and 4 bases, in that order; junction bases with no gene match: 18. The CDR3 runs to 17 residues. Germline V CDR1 and CDR2: SNHLY, FYNNEI. The CDR3 DNA reads TGTGCCAGCGTGAGGAGTGGATCGGGAGGGCACCGAGAGACCCAGTACTTC. Translating it yields CASVRSGSGGHRETQYF.

The gene calls are TRBV5-1 and TRBJ2-3; 9 bases align to TRBD2. V lost 2 bases, J lost 5 bases, and 6 bases stayed unmatched. Looked up from germline, CDR1 is SGHRS and CDR2 is YFSETQ. The CDR3 is made up of 15 amino acids. As DNA, the CDR3 is TGCGCCAGCAGCTTTGGGCGGGGGGGCCAAGATACGCAGTATTTT. Translation gives CASSFGRGGQDTQYF.

J is TRBJ1-2 and V is TRBV5-1; 12 bases line up with TRBD1. Germline CDR1 and CDR2: SGHRS and YFSETQ. The J segment lost 3 bases and the V segment lost 4 bases, leaving 7 bases of the junction unmatched. This CDR3 region has 16 residues. The CDR3 sequence is CASSPGGTGGYYGYTF. CDR3 coding DNA: TGCGCCAGCAGCCCGGGCGGGACAGGGGGCTACTATGGCTACACCTTC.

CDR3 sequence reads: CASSFGDGDEQYF. The CDR3 DNA reads as TGTGCCAGCAGCTTCGGGGATGGGGACGAGCAGTACTTC. The chain carries TRBV11-3 and TRBJ2-7, with D possibly being TRBD2 (5 bases). The V and J ends lost 3 bases and 5 bases respectively, with 11 bases between them. There are 13 residues in the CDR3. Germline loops: CDR1 SGHNT, CDR2 YENEEA.

The CDR3, as DNA: TGTGCCAGCAGTGAAGGGCAGACAGGCCCCAATGAGCAGTTCTTC. Protein: CASSEGQTGPNEQFF. The genes are TRBV6-1 and TRBJ2-1; D perhaps matches TRBD1 (6 bases). CDR1 is MNHNS and CDR2 is SASEGT in the germline V gene. V was trimmed by 1 base and J by 6 bases, leaving 13 bases between them. This CDR3 region has 15 residues.

This chain links TRBV4-2 with TRBJ1-4; D might be TRBD1 (5 bases). The CDR3 has 14 amino acids. Per germline, CDR1 LGHNA and CDR2 YNFKEQ. Trimming pared 4 bases from V and 8 bases from J, leaving 14 bases between. The CDR3 DNA reads TGTGCCAGCAGCCCGGGACTAGAGGAGGAAAAACTGTTTTTT. Amino acids: CASSPGLEEEKLFF.

The chain uses TRBV19 and TRBJ1-6; 11 bases are a match to TRBD1. V shed 6 bases and J 8 bases; nucleotides not matched to a gene: 3. The CDR3 contains 14 residues. Germline CDR1 is LNHDA and CDR2 is SQIVND (reference sequence). CDR3 residues: CASRRGQGDSPLHF. The CDR3 nucleotides are TGTGCCAGTAGAAGGGGACAGGGGGATTCACCCCTCCACTTT.

The chain joins TRBV14 to TRBJ2-7, with 7 bases lining up with TRBD1. The ends lost 2 bases at V and 0 bases at J; junction bases unmatched: 4. CDR1 and CDR2 (germline): SGHDN, FVKESK. The CDR3 spans 15 residues. The CDR3 DNA follows: TGTGCCAGCAGCCAAAGGGGACAGATCTCCTACGAGCAGTACTTC. As protein: CASSQRGQISYEQYF.

The V and J genes are TRBV7-2 and TRBJ2-4; the match to TRBD1 covers 8 bases. The CDR3 runs to 17 residues. J was trimmed by 4 bases and V by 0 bases; bases with no gene match: 8. Germline loops: CDR1 SGHTA, CDR2 FQGNSA. CDR3 loop: CASSLASTGGGKNIQYF. CDR3 bases: TGTGCCAGCAGCTTAGCGAGCACAGGGGGTGGGAAAAACATTCAGTACTTC. The variable domain in full, completed from reference TRBV7-2 and TRBJ2-4, reads GAGVSQSPSNKVTEKGKDVELRCDPISGHTALYWYRQSLGQGLEFLIYFQGNSAPDKSGLPSDRFSAERTGGSVSTLTIQRTQQEDSAVYLCASSLASTGGGKNIQYFGAGTRLSVL.

The rearrangement links TRBV7-9 to TRBJ2-1, with a possible D match to TRBD1 (5 bases). V lost 1 base to trimming and J lost 8 bases, with 18 bases between them. Germline V gene data show CDR1 as SEHNR and CDR2 as FQNEAQ (reference sequence). This CDR3 contains 16 residues. The CDR3 DNA sequence: TGTGCCAGCAGCTTAGTAACAGGAGCAAACAGCGATGAGCAGTTCTTC. Protein: CASSLVTGANSDEQFF.

The J gene is TRBJ1-4, the V gene TRBV7-6; 9 bases align to TRBD1. After removal of 5 bases from V and 4 bases from J, the junction contained 11 bases not matched to a gene. There are 17 residues in the CDR3. From germline, CDR1 is SGHVS and CDR2 FNYEAQ. This CDR3 is CASSGKTGGDFNEKLFF. The DNA of the CDR3 is TGTGCCAGCAGCGGAAAGACAGGGGGTGACTTTAATGAAAAACTGTTTTTT.